This T cell receptor (beta chain) was recovered during a study of shared clonotypes between healthy human individuals. Each PCR replicate from the sorted subsets contained about 200 ng DNA, which is 25,000 to 30,000 T cell genomes. Sequenced by immunoSEQ multiplex PCR; TCRdb stores in-frame clones only, minus some. The top ten hold about 1.6% of the sample, which has about 2.2 million clones, roughly 95% seen once. Germline V gives CDR1 SNHLY, CDR2 FYNNEI. The CDR3 sequence is 16 residues long. V dropped 3 bases and J dropped 0 bases, with 12 bases sitting between them. CD45RO-negative, CCR7-positively selected cells formed the naive CD8 fraction, excluding terminally differentiated effector memory CD45RA+ cells. This clone was observed once. Its specificity is unknown. Whole-study findings and limits: Clonotypes shared by all four sorted-subset donors had higher generation probabilities than non-shared clonotypes.

The clonotype comes from a man aged 18 to 29 in good health. Some clones in this sample may be carry-over from other donors' samples. This chain links TRBV2 with TRBJ1-3; weak D call: TRBD1 (5 bases). What was sequenced was naive CD8+ T cells from PBMCs. The CDR3 sequence: CASSDLFDSSGNTIYF. The CDR3 nucleotides read TGTGCCAGCAGTGACCTTTTCGACAGCTCTGGAAACACCATATATTTT. The complete variable domain, with remaining parts taken from reference TRBV2 and TRBJ1-3, reads EPEVTQTPSHQVTQMGQEVILRCVPISNHLYFYWYRQILGQKVEFLVSFYNNEISEKSEIFDDQFSVERPDGSNFTLKIRSTKLEDSAMYFCASSDLFDSSGNTIYFGEGSWLTVV.